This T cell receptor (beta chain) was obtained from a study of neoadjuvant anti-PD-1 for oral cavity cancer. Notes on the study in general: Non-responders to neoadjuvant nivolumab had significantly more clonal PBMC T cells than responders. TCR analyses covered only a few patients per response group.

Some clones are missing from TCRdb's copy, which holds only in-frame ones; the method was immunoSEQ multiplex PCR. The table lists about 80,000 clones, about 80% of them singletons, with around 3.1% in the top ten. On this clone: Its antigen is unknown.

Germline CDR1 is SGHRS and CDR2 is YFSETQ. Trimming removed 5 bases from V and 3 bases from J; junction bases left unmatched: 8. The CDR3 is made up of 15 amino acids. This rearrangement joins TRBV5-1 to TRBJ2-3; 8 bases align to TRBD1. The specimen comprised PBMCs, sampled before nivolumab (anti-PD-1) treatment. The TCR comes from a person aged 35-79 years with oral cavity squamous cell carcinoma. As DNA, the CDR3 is TGCGCCAGCAGTAACGGACAGGGTGGTACAGATACGCAGTATTTT. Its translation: CASSNGQGGTDTQYF.